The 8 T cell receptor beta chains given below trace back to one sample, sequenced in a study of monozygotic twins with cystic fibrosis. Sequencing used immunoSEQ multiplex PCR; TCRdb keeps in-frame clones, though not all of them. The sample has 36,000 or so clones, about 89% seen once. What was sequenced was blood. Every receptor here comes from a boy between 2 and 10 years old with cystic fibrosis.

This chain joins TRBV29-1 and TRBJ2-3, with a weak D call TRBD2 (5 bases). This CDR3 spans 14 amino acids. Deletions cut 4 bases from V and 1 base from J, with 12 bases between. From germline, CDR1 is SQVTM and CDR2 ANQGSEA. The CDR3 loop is CSVVPGWGTDTQYF. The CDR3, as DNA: TGCAGCGTTGTCCCGGGGTGGGGCACAGATACGCAGTATTTT.

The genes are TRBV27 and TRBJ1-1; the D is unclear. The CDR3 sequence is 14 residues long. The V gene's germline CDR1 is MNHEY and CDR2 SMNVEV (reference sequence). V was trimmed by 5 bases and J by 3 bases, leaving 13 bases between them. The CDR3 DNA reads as TGTGCCAGCAGTCCCACCGGGGAGTACACTGAAGCTTTCTTT. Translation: CASSPTGEYTEAFF.

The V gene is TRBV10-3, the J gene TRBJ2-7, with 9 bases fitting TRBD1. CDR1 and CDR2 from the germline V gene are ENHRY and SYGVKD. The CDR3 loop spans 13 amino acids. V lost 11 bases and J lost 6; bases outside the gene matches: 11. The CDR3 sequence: CAAGTGTGSEQYF. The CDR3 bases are TGTGCCGCGGGAACCGGGACAGGGAGCGAGCAGTACTTC.

The CDR3 spells CASSSQGLHQPQHF. Written as DNA, the CDR3 is TGTGCCAGCAGCTCACAGGGCCTTCATCAGCCCCAGCATTTT. This chain uses TRBV5-6 with TRBJ1-5; D may be TRBD1 (6 bases). Germline V gives CDR1 SGHDT, CDR2 YYEEEE. V was clipped by 3 bases and J by 5 bases, with 12 bases between them. The CDR3 runs to 14 residues.

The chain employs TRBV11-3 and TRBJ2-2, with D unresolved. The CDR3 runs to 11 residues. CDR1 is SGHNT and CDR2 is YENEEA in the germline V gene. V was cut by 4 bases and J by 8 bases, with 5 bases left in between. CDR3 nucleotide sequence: TGTGCCAGCAGCTCTAGAGGGGAGCTGTTTTTT. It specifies CASSSRGELFF.

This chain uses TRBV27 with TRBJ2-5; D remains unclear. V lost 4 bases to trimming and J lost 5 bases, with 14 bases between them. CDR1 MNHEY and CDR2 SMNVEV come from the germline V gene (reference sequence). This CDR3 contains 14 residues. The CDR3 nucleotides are TGTGCCAGCAGTTCCCCACTAAAGATGGAGACCCAGTACTTC. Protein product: CASSSPLKMETQYF.

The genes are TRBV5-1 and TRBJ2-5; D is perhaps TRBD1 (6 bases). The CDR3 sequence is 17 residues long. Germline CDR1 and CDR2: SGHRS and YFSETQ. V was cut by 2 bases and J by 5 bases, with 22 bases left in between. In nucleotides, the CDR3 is TGCGCCAGCAGCTTTGATCGTGGGGGCATCTTAGGGGAGACCCAGTACTTC. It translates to CASSFDRGGILGETQYF. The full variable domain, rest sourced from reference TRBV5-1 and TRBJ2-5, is KAGVTQTPRYLIKTRGQQVTLSCSPISGHRSVSWYQQTPGQGLQFLFEYFSETQRNKGNFPGRFSGRQFSNSRSEMNVSTLELGDSALYLCASSFDRGGILGETQYFGPGTRLLVL.

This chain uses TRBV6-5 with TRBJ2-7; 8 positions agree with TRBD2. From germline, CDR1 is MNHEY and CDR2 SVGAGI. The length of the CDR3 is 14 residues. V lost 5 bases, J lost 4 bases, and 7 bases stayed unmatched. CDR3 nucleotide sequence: TGTGCCAGCAGTCCACTAATAGCGGGATACGAGCAGTACTTC. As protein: CASSPLIAGYEQYF.